These 20 T cell receptor beta chains were sequenced from one sample in a study of CD8+ T cells in alopecia areata. Sequencing relied on a cDNA template that was reverse transcribed from extracted RNA. Measured with immunoSEQ multiplex PCR; TCRdb has only the in-frame clones, and not every one. The data hold 200,000 or so clones, with roughly two fifths observed a single time. Sample treatment: oral pan-JAK inhibitor, 5-10 mg twice daily. Source: CD4+ T cells sorted from blood, taken at approximately week 30, from a patient treated with tofacitinib. The receptors come from a human donor with alopecia areata.

This chain uses TRBV27 with TRBJ1-1, with a tentative D call TRBD1 (5 bases). Trimming took 3 bases from V and 5 from J, leaving 10 bases between them. This CDR3 contains 13 residues. Germline CDR1 is MNHEY and CDR2 is SMNVEV (reference sequence). In DNA form, the CDR3 reads TGTGCCAGCAGTTTCGCCTACAGGACTGAAGCTTTCTTT. This translates into CASSFAYRTEAFF.

This clone came up a few times. This chain joins TRBV5-1 and TRBJ2-5, with D possibly being TRBD2 (7 bases). The CDR3 contains 15 residues. Germline assignment: CDR1 SGHRS and CDR2 YFSETQ. V was cut by 0 bases and J by 5 bases, with 14 bases left in between. In DNA, the CDR3 is TGCGCCAGCAGCTTGGATGGCGGCGGGGGCGAGACCCAGTACTTC. Amino acids: CASSLDGGGGETQYF.

This clone has only a few counts. This sample includes further DNA sequences coding for the same CDR3. J is TRBJ2-7 and V is TRBV5-1; no definite D call. Germline CDR1 is SGHRS and CDR2 is YFSETQ. The CDR3 is 14 residues long. V lost 0 bases and J lost 4, with 11 bases in between. CDR3 amino acids: CASSLVVQPYEQYF. As DNA, the CDR3 is TGCGCCAGCAGCTTGGTCGTTCAGCCTTACGAGCAGTACTTC.

This clone turned up a few times. This chain uses TRBV15 with TRBJ1-2; 7 bases line up with TRBD1. The V and J ends lost 3 bases and 4 bases, in that order; junction bases with no gene match: 5. The CDR3 has 14 amino acids. From germline, CDR1 is LNHNV and CDR2 YYDKDF (reference sequence). The CDR3 bases are TGTGCCACCAGCAGCTCGACAGGGACCTATGGCTACACCTTC. Translation gives CATSSSTGTYGYTF.

The chain employs TRBV30 and TRBJ2-7, with 8 bases that match TRBD2. With V trimmed by 7 bases and J by 2 bases, 4 bases remained unmatched. Germline loops: CDR1 GTSNPN, CDR2 SVGIG (reference sequence). This CDR3 is built from 12 residues. This CDR3 reads CASKREPYEQYF. Here the CDR3 DNA reads TGTGCCTCGAAGCGGGAGCCCTACGAGCAGTACTTC. Drawing the rest from reference TRBV30 and TRBJ2-7, the complete variable domain is SQTIHQWPATLVQPVGSPLSLECTVEGTSNPNLYWYRQAAGRGLQLLFYSVGIGQISSEVPQNLSASRPQDRQFILSSKKLLLSDSGFYLCASKREPYEQYFGPGTRLTVT.

In regard to this clone: This CDR3 is also generated by other DNA sequences in the sample. V usage is TRBV14 and J usage is TRBJ2-7, with D perhaps matching TRBD2 (5 bases). Trimming took 3 bases from V and 6 from J, leaving 12 bases between them. CDR3 length: 13 residues. CDR1 is SGHDN, CDR2 FVKESK, per germline. CDR3: CASSQDLRGEQYF. The CDR3 region has the DNA TGTGCCAGCAGCCAGGACTTACGAGGCGAGCAGTACTTC.

This clone has a single count. V usage is TRBV6-1 and J usage is TRBJ2-3; either TRBD1 or TRBD2 may fit D (5 bases each). Germline CDR1 MNHNS, CDR2 SASEGT. V was cut by 6 bases and J by 2 bases, with 9 bases left in between. The CDR3 sequence is 13 residues long. The CDR3 protein is CASSEGSTDTQYF. The DNA for the CDR3 is TGTGCCAGCAGCGAGGGGTCCACAGATACGCAGTATTTT.

This clone turned up a few times. V usage is TRBV7-9 and J usage is TRBJ2-7, with D perhaps TRBD1 (5 bases). V was clipped by 3 bases and J by 2 bases, with 8 bases between them. Germline CDR1 reads SEHNR; CDR2 reads FQNEAQ (reference sequence). The CDR3 consists of 13 residues. The CDR3 sequence is CASSFRAAYEQYF. Written as DNA, the CDR3 is TGTGCCAGCAGCTTCAGGGCAGCCTACGAGCAGTACTTC.

This clone was observed a single time. The V gene is TRBV29-1, the J gene TRBJ2-3; 8 bases agree with TRBD2. This CDR3 region has 14 residues. CDR1 is SQVTM, CDR2 ANQGSEA, per germline. The junction had 11 bases not matched to a gene; V was cut back by 7 bases and J by 5 bases. The CDR3 sequence: CSASGAGVIDTQYF. CDR3 nucleotides: TGCAGCGCCTCCGGAGCGGGAGTAATAGATACGCAGTATTTT.

The gene calls are TRBV5-4 and TRBJ1-6; no clear D. V was trimmed by 2 bases and J by 6 bases, leaving 9 bases between them. CDR1 and CDR2 (germline): SGHNT, YYREEE (reference sequence). The length of the CDR3 is 14 residues. The CDR3 is CASSFGLSNSPLHF. CDR3 nucleotides: TGTGCCAGCAGCTTCGGTCTGTCTAATTCACCCCTCCACTTT.

The gene calls are TRBV29-1 and TRBJ2-7; perhaps TRBD1 as D (5 bases). Trimming removed 5 bases from V and 4 bases from J, with 15 bases in between. The CDR3 contains 13 residues. Per the germline V gene, CDR1 is SQVTM and CDR2 is ANQGSEA. This CDR3 reads CSVKTELRYEQYF. In DNA form, the CDR3 reads TGCAGCGTTAAGACAGAATTAAGGTACGAGCAGTACTTC.

In its sample, this clone was seen a few times. The chain uses TRBV7-9 and TRBJ1-2; D is unclear. From germline, CDR1 is SEHNR and CDR2 FQNEAQ (reference sequence). This CDR3 spans 13 amino acids. Trimming took off 3 bases at V and 6 bases at J, with 11 bases between the two ends. For the CDR3, the DNA is TGTGCCAGCAGCTTGGACGGATATGATGGCTACACCTTC. It encodes CASSLDGYDGYTF.

Only a few counts were recorded for this clone. The chain couples TRBV7-9 to TRBJ1-4; 9 bases fit TRBD1. This CDR3 comprises 17 residues. In germline, CDR1 is SEHNR, CDR2 FQNEAQ (reference sequence). The trim removed 5 bases at V and 3 bases at J, leaving 10 bases unmatched. The CDR3 spells CASSTDRGVFANEKLFF. CDR3 coding DNA: TGTGCCAGCAGCACAGACAGGGGGGTTTTCGCTAATGAAAAACTGTTTTTT.

The chain joins TRBV29-1 to TRBJ1-2, with D tentatively TRBD1 (6 bases). CDR1 is SQVTM, CDR2 ANQGSEA, per germline. The CDR3 extends over 15 amino acids. V lost 0 bases and J 8 bases, leaving 19 bases between the germline ends. Here the CDR3 DNA reads TGCAGCGTTGAAGAGTGGGCAGGGGCTAGTGGGGGCTACACCTTC. Translation: CSVEEWAGASGGYTF. Drawing the rest from reference TRBV29-1 and TRBJ1-2, the complete variable domain is SAVISQKPSRDICQRGTSLTIQCQVDSQVTMMFWYRQQPGQSLTLIATANQGSEATYESGFVIDKFPISRPNLTFSTLTVSNMSPEDSSIYLCSVEEWAGASGGYTFGSGTRLTVV.

This clone was detected a few times. The V call is TRBV7-3, the J call TRBJ2-3; 9 bases fit TRBD1. The CDR3 covers 16 residues. V lost 6 bases and J lost 4; bases outside the gene matches: 11. Germline CDR1 reads SGHTA; CDR2 reads FQGTGA. The CDR3 region has the DNA TGTGCCAGCAGTCCCAGGGGGGGACAGGGTTCAGATACGCAGTATTTT. It is translated as CASSPRGGQGSDTQYF.

The genes are TRBV5-1 and TRBJ2-7, with a tentative D call TRBD2 (6 bases). Trimming removed 4 bases at V and 0 bases at J, with 26 bases between. The CDR3 totals 19 residues. CDR1 SGHRS and CDR2 YFSETQ come from the germline V gene. The CDR3: CASSKRSPAGSRSSYEQYF. DNA for the CDR3: TGCGCCAGCAGCAAACGCTCGCCGGCCGGGAGCCGAAGCTCCTACGAGCAGTACTTC.

The chain couples TRBV5-1 to TRBJ2-3, with a weak D call TRBD1 (6 bases). Trimming pared 5 bases from V and 6 bases from J, leaving 13 bases between. This CDR3 spans 13 amino acids. Germline CDR1 SGHRS, CDR2 YFSETQ. CDR3: CASRSNRADTQYF. The CDR3 DNA reads as TGCGCCAGCAGATCAAACAGGGCCGATACGCAGTATTTT. Full variable domain (outside the CDR3, taken from reference TRBV5-1 and TRBJ2-3): KAGVTQTPRYLIKTRGQQVTLSCSPISGHRSVSWYQQTPGQGLQFLFEYFSETQRNKGNFPGRFSGRQFSNSRSEMNVSTLELGDSALYLCASRSNRADTQYFGPGTRLTVL.

The genes are TRBV6-1 and TRBJ1-5, with TRBD1 as a possible D gene (5 bases). This CDR3 is built from 13 residues. CDR1 and CDR2 from the germline V gene are MNHNS and SASEGT. The germline V and J ends were trimmed by 11 bases and 0 bases, with 11 bases remaining between them. The CDR3 spells CAGAENSNQPQHF. The CDR3 nucleotides are TGTGCCGGGGCTGAGAATAGCAATCAGCCCCAGCATTTT.

Notes on this clone: Other DNA sequences in the sample encode the same CDR3. J is TRBJ1-1 and V is TRBV6-5; TRBD1 agrees at 8 bases. Germline CDR1 reads MNHEY; CDR2 reads SVGAGI. The ends lost 0 bases at V and 1 base at J; junction bases unmatched: 1. The CDR3 spans 15 residues. For the CDR3, the DNA is TGTGCCAGCAGTTACTCTGGGACAGGGAACACTGAAGCTTTCTTT. Encoded protein: CASSYSGTGNTEAFF.

V gene TRBV7-8 combines with J gene TRBJ2-5; D is uncertain. Trimming took 0 bases from V and 4 from J, leaving 15 bases between them. CDR3 length: 16 amino acids. The germline V gene encodes CDR1 SGHVS and CDR2 FQNEAQ. CDR3: CASSLALYLKGETQYF. DNA for the CDR3: TGTGCCAGCAGCTTAGCGCTCTACCTTAAGGGAGAGACCCAGTACTTC.